Following are 4 T cell receptor beta chains from one sample sequenced in a study of CD8 T cells in Susac syndrome. With random hexamers, about 0.5 to 1 ug RNA was reverse transcribed. One entry per CDR3 protein results from TCRdb running MiXCR on the immunoSEQ multiplex PCR reads. The sample holds some 180,000 distinct CDR3 sequences, over 90% seen once. The sample taken for sequencing was CD4+ T cells from PBMCs. The receptors stem from a human donor with Susac syndrome.

The J gene is TRBJ1-2, the V gene TRBV2; D may be TRBD1 (6 bases). This CDR3 has 13 amino acids. Germline V gives CDR1 SNHLY, CDR2 FYNNEI. V lost 8 bases, J lost 6 bases, and 16 bases lay in between. This chain's CDR3 is CASGAGARDGYTF. For the CDR3, the DNA is TGTGCCAGCGGGGCGGGGGCAAGAGATGGCTACACCTTC.

The genes are TRBV20-1 and TRBJ2-7; 13 positions agree with TRBD2. CDR1 and CDR2 (germline): DFQATT, SNEGSKA (reference sequence). The CDR3 extends over 14 amino acids. The trim removed 5 bases at V and 4 bases at J, leaving 5 bases unmatched. CDR3 bases: TGCAGTGCTCCCCAGACTAGCGGGGGGTACGAGCAGTACTTC. Amino acid sequence: CSAPQTSGGYEQYF.

The chain employs TRBV2 and TRBJ2-7; D may be TRBD1 or TRBD2 (5 bases each). The CDR3 extends over 14 amino acids. The germline V and J ends were trimmed by 1 base and 7 bases, with 14 bases remaining between them. Germline V gene lookup returns CDR1 SNHLY and CDR2 FYNNEI. The CDR3 loop is CASSEGRGLGEQYF. Here the CDR3 DNA reads TGTGCCAGCAGTGAAGGTCGGGGCCTAGGGGAGCAGTACTTC.

The chain combines TRBV24-1 with TRBJ2-1; 7 bases are shared with TRBD1. The CDR3 contains 16 residues. Trimming took 4 bases from V and 3 from J; bases not matched to a gene: 8. Germline values: CDR1 KGHDR, CDR2 SFDVKD. CDR3 coding DNA: TGTGCCACCAGTGACCCAGGGGGAGACCTCTACAATGAGCAGTTCTTC. Protein: CATSDPGGDLYNEQFF.